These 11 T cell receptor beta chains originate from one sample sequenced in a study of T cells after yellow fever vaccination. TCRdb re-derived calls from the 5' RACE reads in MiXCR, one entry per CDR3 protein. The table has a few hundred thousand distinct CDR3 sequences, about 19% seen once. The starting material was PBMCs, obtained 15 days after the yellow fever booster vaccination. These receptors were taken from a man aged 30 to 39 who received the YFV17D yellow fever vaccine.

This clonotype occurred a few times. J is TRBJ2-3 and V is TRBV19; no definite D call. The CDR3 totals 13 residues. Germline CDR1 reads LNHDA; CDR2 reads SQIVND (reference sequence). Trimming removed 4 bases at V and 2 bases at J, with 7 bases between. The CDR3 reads CASSKTNTDTQYF. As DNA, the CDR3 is TGTGCCAGTAGTAAGACCAACACAGATACGCAGTATTTT.

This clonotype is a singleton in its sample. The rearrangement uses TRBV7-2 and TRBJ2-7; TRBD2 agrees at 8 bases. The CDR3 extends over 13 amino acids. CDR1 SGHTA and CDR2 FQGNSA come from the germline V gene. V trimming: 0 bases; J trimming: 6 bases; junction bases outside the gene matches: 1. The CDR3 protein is CASSLAREGEQYF. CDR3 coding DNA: TGTGCCAGCAGCTTAGCCCGGGAGGGCGAGCAGTACTTC.

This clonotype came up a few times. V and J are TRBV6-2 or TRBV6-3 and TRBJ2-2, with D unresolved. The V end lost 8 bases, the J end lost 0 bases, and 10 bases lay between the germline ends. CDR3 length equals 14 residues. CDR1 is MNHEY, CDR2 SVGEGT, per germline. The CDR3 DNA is TGTGCCAGCCTACACAGATCGAACACCGGGGAGCTGTTTTTT. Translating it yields CASLHRSNTGELFF.

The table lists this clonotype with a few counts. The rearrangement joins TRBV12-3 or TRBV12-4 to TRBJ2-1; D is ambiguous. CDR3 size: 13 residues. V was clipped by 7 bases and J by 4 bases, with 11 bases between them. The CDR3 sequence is CASNTVSYNEQFF. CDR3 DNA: TGTGCCAGCAATACCGTAAGTTACAATGAGCAGTTCTTC.

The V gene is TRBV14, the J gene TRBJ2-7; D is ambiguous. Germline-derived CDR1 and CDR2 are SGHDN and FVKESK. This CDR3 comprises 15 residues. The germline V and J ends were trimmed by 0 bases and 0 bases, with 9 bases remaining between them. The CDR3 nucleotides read TGTGCCAGCAGCCAAGACGGCAGGAGCTCCTACGAGCAGTACTTC. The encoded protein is CASSQDGRSSYEQYF. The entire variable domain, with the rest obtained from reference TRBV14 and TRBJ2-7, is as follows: EAGVTQFPSHSVIEKGQTVTLRCDPISGHDNLYWYRRVMGKEIKFLLHFVKESKQDESGMPNNRFLAERTGGTYSTLKVQPAELEDSGVYFCASSQDGRSSYEQYFGPGTRLTVT.

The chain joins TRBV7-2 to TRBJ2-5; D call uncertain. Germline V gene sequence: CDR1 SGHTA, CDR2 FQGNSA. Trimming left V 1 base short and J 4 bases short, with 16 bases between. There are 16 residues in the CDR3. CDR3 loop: CASSLGILPPRETQYF. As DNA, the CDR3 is TGTGCCAGCAGCTTAGGGATACTTCCCCCCCGAGAGACCCAGTACTTC.

CDR3 residues: CSVERGTTEAFF. The DNA for the CDR3 is TGCAGCGTTGAGAGGGGGACGACTGAAGCTTTCTTT. The chain employs TRBV29-1 and TRBJ1-1, with D possibly matching TRBD1 (6 bases). This CDR3 spans 12 amino acids. Trimming cost V 3 bases and J 5 bases, with 10 bases left between them. From germline, CDR1 is SQVTM and CDR2 ANQGSEA.

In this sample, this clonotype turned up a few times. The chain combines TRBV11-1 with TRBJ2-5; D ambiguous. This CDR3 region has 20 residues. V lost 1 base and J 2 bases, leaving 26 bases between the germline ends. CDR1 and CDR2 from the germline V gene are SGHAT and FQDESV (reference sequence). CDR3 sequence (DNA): TGTGCCAGCAGCTTAGTTGGGTTGCATCACCGAACAGACCCTCAAGAGACCCAGTACTTC. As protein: CASSLVGLHHRTDPQETQYF.

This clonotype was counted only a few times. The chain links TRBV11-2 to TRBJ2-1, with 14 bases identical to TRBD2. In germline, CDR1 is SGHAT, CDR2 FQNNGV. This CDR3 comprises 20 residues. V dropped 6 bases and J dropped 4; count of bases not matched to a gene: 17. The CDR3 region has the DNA TGTGCCAGCAGGCTCCCTTGGACTAGCGGGAGGTCCCCTGCATACAATGAGCAGTTCTTC. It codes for CASRLPWTSGRSPAYNEQFF.

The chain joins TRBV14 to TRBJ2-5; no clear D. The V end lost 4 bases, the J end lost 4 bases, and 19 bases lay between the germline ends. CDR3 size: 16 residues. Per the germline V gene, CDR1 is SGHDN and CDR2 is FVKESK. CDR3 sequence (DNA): TGTGCCAGCAGCCCAGATGCCCCCGGATATGGAGAGACCCAGTACTTC. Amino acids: CASSPDAPGYGETQYF.

CDR3 region: CASSTFGTEAFF. In nucleotides, the CDR3 is TGTGCCAGTAGTACTTTTGGGACTGAAGCTTTCTTT. The V call is TRBV19, the J call TRBJ1-1; D unresolved. V gave up 4 bases and J gave up 5 bases, with 8 bases separating them. The CDR3 sequence is 12 residues long. Germline V gene sequence: CDR1 LNHDA, CDR2 SQIVND (reference sequence).